The clone carrying this T cell receptor beta chain was observed a few times. The target antigen is unknown. The data stem from a study of vaccination and CD4 T cells after COVID-19. V was clipped by 5 bases and J by 4 bases; unmatched bases: 4. This CDR3 region has 16 residues. CDR1 is WSHSY, CDR2 SAAADI, per germline. Cultured CD4+ T-cell DNA underwent Oncomine TCR Beta short-read sequencing. One entry per CDR3 protein results from TCRdb running MiXCR on the PCR reads. The sample yields roughly 15,000 distinct CDR3 sequences, over 25% seen once. Treatment meaning: approximately nine-day PBMC culture with coronavirus spike peptide pools or control peptides (ViraFEST assay). Peptide pools at 8.5 to 10 ug/ml stimulated fewer than 2.5 million PBMCs per well with approximately 9.3 IU/ml IL-2.

The chain combines TRBV10-2 with TRBJ2-1; TRBD2 aligns across 14 bases. Sequenced material: cultured CD4+ T cells from blood. The sequence derives from a human donor with COVID-19. CDR3 protein: CASSRTSGGIYNEQFF. CDR3 nucleotides: TGCGCCAGCAGTCGGACTAGCGGGGGGATATACAATGAGCAGTTCTTC.